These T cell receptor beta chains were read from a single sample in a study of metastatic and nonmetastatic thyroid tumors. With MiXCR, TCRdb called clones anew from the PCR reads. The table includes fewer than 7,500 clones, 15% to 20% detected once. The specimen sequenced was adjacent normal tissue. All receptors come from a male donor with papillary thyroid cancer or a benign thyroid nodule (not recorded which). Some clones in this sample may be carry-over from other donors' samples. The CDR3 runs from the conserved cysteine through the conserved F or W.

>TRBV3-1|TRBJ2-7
CASSPATGGGDEQYF
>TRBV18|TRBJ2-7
CASSPGAGSGGYEQYF
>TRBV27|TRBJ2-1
CASSLGTSGGNEQFF
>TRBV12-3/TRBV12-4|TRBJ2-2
CASSLWGRGLLANTGELFF
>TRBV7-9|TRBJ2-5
CASSSGGTQYF
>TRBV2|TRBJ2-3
CASSERAGGVLATDTQYF
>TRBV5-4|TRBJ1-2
CASSLRGAREEGYTF
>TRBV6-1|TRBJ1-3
CASSEYRVGRNTIYF
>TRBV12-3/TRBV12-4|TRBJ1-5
CASSLAPNQPQHF
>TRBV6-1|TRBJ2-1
CASSELGPSSYNEQFF
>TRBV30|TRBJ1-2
CAWFVAPYGYTF
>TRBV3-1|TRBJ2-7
CASSQDLDFYEQYF
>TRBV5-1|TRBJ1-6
CASSPGGTGDSPLHF
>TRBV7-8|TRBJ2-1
CASSGQTSVSSYNEQFF
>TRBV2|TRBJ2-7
CASSEGLAGANEQYF
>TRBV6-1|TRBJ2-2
CASSPPRGAGGELFF
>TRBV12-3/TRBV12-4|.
CASTRRGPQYF
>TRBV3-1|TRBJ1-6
CASSQGTVWRNNSPLHF
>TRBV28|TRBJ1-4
CASSQRQGAVGEKLFF
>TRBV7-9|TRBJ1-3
CASSRGTAGNTIYF
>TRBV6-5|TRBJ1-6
CASRGDRGQFFYNSPLHF
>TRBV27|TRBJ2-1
CASSALTKFYNEQFF
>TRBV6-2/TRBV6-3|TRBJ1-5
CASSPLHLVTGPAWWPQHF
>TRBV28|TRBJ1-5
CASTFDGQPQHF
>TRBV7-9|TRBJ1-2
CASSSGVGMGYGYTF
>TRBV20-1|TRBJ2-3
CSAVDRGGDTQYF
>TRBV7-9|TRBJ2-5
CASSNQETQYF
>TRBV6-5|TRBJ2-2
CASSYSTRPGELFF
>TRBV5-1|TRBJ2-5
CASSLALTSGETQYF
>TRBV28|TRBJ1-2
CASRAWGEGYTF
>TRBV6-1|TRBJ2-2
CASKTSGNTGELFF
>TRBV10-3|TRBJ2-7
CAISEGDRGHEQYF
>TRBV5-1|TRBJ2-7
CASSLTAEVYEQYF
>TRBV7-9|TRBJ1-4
CASSDRANNEKLFF
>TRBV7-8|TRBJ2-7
CASSRGYEQYF
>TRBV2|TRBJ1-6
CASSGGIRDSPLHF
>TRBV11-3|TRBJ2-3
CASSFLADTQYF
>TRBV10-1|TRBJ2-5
CASSGGGTQYF
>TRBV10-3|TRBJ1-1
CAIMTTANTEAFF
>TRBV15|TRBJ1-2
CATSSTGSRYGYTF
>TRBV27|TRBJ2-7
CASSSVDRTHEQYF
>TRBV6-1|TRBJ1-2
CASSKGRLYGYTF
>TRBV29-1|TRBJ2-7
CIVLLGYEQYF
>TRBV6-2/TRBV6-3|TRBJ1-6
CASRNGGGAYSPLHF
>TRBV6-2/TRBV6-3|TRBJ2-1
CASRQRAASGNNEQFF
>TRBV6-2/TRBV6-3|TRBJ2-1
CASSRGGVEQFF
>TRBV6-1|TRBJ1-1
CASSEWDRVTEAFF
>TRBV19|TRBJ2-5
CASSTDAGWGETQYF
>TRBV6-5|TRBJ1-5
CASSYSQGGPQHF
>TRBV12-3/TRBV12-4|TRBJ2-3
CASSLSEADTQYF
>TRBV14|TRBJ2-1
CASSSLANNEQFF
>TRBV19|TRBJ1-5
CASSIDLFRQPQHF
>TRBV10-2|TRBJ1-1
CASSDTGPNTEAFF
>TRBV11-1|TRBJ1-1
CASSPTGYTEAFF
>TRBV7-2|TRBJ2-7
CASSSLSGGAYEQYF
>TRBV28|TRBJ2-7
CASSFPFYEQYF
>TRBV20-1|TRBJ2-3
CSSNGLAGVRDTQYF